This entry describes one T cell receptor (beta chain). Its antigen remains unidentified. This entry belongs to a study of post-analysis software for immune sequencing data. Across the study: Relapsing-remitting, secondary progressive and progressive-relapsing forms of multiple sclerosis all featured among disease courses. The study, taken as a whole, reports: Included in a set of roughly five TRBV segments more frequent in patients than controls were TRBV5-6, TRBV5-1 and TRBV20-1.

The germline V gene encodes CDR1 LNHNV and CDR2 YYDKDF (reference sequence). The CDR3 runs 15 residues. Trimming stripped 0 bases from V and 4 bases from J, with 12 bases between. The TCR beta cDNA libraries contained unique molecular identifiers. Input of roughly 0.9 to 11 million T cells yielded approximately 500,000 cDNA molecules. TCRdb fed the PCR reads into MiXCR, producing one record per CDR3 protein. The sample lists about 460,000 distinct CDR3 sequences; approximately 45% were seen once. V gene TRBV15 combines with J gene TRBJ2-5, with D possibly matching TRBD1 (5 bases). This clonotype was obtained from a girl between 5 and 17 years old with multiple sclerosis. Sample: blood. Here the CDR3 DNA reads TGTGCCACCAGCAGAGATTATCAGGGTGGAGAGACCCAGTACTTC. It encodes CATSRDYQGGETQYF. Full variable domain (outside the CDR3, taken from reference TRBV15 and TRBJ2-5): DAMVIQNPRYQVTQFGKPVTLSCSQTLNHNVMYWYQQKSSQAPKLLFHYYDKDFNNEADTPDNFQSRRPNTSFCFLDIRSPGLGDTAMYLCATSRDYQGGETQYFGPGTRLLVL.